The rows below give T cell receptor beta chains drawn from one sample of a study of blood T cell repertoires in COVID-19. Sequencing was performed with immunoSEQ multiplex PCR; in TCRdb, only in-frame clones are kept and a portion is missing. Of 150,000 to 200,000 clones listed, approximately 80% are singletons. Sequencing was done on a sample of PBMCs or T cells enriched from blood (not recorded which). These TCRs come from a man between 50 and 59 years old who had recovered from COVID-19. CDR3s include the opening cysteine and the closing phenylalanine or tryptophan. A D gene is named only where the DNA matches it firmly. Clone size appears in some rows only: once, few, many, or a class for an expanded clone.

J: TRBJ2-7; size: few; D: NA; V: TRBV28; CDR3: CATQGEEQYF; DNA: TGTGCCACCCAGGGTGAAGAGCAGTACTTC
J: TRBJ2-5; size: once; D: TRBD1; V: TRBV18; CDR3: CASSPSTGVGETQYF; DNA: TGTGCCAGCTCACCATCGACAGGGGTAGGAGAGACCCAGTACTTC
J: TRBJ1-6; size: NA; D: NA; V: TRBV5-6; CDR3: CASSQRQARSPLHF; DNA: TGTGCCAGCAGCCAGAGACAGGCACGGTCACCCCTCCACTTT
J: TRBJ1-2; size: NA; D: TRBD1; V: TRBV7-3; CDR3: CASSLNRGLDYGYTF; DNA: TGTGCCAGCAGCTTAAACAGGGGGCTGGACTATGGCTACACCTTC
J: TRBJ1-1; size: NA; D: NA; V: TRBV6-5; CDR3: CASSYSGNAEAFF; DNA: TGTGCCAGCAGTTACTCCGGGAACGCTGAAGCTTTCTTT
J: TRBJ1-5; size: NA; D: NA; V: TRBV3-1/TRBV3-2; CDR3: CASSQGLGSQHF; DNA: TGTGCCAGCAGCCAAGGTCTCGGGTCCCAGCATTTT
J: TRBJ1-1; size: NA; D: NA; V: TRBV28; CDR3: CASSRGGMNTEAFF; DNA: TGTGCCAGCAGTAGAGGGGGTATGAACACTGAAGCTTTCTTT
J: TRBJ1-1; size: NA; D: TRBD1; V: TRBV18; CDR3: CASSQKPGGAATEAFF; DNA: TGTGCCAGCTCGCAAAAGCCAGGGGGCGCGGCCACTGAAGCTTTCTTT
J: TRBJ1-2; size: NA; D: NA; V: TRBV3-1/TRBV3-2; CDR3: CASSPTGPGGGYTF; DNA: TGTGCCAGCAGCCCGACCGGGCCCGGGGGTGGCTACACCTTC
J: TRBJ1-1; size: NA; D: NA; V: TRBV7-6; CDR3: CASSSDTNTEAFF; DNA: TGTGCCAGCAGCTCGGACACGAACACTGAAGCTTTCTTT
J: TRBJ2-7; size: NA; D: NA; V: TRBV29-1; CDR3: CSVGGGSPYEQYF; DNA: TGCAGCGTTGGTGGGGGGTCCCCCTACGAGCAGTACTTC
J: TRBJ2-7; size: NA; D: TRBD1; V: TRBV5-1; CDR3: CASSPGGQGGYEQYF; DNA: TGCGCCAGCAGCCCCGGGGGACAGGGTGGCTACGAGCAGTACTTC
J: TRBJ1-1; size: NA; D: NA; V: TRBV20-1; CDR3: CSASYGTEAFF; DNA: TGCAGTGCTAGCTATGGCACTGAAGCTTTCTTT
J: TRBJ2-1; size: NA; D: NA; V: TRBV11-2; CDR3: CASSLGRRTSYNEQFF; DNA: TGTGCCAGCAGCTTAGGACGACGGACTTCCTACAATGAGCAGTTCTTC
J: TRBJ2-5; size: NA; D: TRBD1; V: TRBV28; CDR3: CASSPGQGATQYF; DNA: TGTGCCAGCAGTCCGGGACAGGGGGCAACCCAGTACTTC
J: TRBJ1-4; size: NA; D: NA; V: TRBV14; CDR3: CASSRGREKLFF; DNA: TGTGCCAGCAGCCGGGGCCGCGAAAAACTGTTTTTT
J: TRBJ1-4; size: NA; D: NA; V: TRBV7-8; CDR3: CASSTPTGPREKLFF; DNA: TGTGCCAGCAGCACACCGACAGGACCGCGTGAAAAACTGTTTTTT
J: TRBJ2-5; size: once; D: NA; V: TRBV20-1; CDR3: CSASPGGTGETQYF; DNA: TGCAGTGCCAGTCCAGGCGGGACGGGGGAGACCCAGTACTTC
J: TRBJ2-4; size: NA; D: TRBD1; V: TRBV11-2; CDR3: CASSSSRDRVDNF; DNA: TGTGCCAGCAGCTCGTCCCGGGACAGGGTTGACAACTTC
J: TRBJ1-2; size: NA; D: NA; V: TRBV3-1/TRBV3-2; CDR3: CASSQVQGNGYTF; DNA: TGTGCCAGCAGCCAAGTCCAGGGGAATGGCTACACCTTC
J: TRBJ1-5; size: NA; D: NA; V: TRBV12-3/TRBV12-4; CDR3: CASSWGGNQPQHF; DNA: TGTGCCAGCAGTTGGGGCGGTAATCAGCCCCAGCATTTT
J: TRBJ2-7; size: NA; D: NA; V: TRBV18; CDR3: CASSPGDSGNEQYF; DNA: TGTGCCAGCTCACCTGGGGACTCGGGGAACGAGCAGTACTTC
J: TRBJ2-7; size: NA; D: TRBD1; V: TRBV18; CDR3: CASFRDRGSEQYF; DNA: TGTGCCAGCTTCCGGGACAGGGGGAGCGAGCAGTACTTC
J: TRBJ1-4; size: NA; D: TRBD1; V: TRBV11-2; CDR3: CASSLTGTVWEKLFF; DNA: TGTGCCAGCAGCTTAACCGGGACAGTTTGGGAAAAACTGTTTTTT
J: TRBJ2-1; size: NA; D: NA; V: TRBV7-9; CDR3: CASSSSLPVDEQFF; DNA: TGTGCCAGCAGCTCATCCCTACCCGTCGATGAGCAGTTCTTC
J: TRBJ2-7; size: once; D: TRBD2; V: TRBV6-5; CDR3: CASSSSGLVYEQYF; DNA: TGTGCCAGCAGTTCCTCGGGACTAGTCTACGAGCAGTACTTC
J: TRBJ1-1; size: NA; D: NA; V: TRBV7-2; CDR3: CASSSLLRTEAFF; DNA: TGTGCCAGCAGCTCCCTCCTAAGAACTGAAGCTTTCTTT
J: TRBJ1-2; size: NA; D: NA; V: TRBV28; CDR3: CASSLVEYGYTF; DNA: TGTGCCAGCAGTTTGGTTGAGTATGGCTACACCTTC
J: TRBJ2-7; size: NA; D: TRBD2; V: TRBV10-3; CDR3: CAISGDRGTSGSYEQYF; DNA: TGTGCCATCAGTGGTGACAGAGGGACTAGCGGGAGTTACGAGCAGTACTTC
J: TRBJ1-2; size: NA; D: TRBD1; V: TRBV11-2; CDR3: CASSQAQPRGYGYTF; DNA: TGTGCCAGCAGCCAAGCCCAACCCAGGGGGTATGGCTACACCTTC
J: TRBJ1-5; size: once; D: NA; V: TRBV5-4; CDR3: CASSNTGYNQPQHF; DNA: TGTGCCAGCAGCAATACAGGTTACAATCAGCCCCAGCATTTT
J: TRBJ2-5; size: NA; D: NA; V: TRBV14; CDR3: CASSQGARSETQYF; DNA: TGTGCCAGCAGCCAAGGAGCCAGGTCGGAGACCCAGTACTTC
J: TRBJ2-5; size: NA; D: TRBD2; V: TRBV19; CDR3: CASRPAGDQGETQYF; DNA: TGTGCCAGTAGGCCAGCGGGGGATCAAGGAGAGACCCAGTACTTC
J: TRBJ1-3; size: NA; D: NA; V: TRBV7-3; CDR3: CASSKGGSGNTIYF; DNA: TGTGCCAGCAGTAAAGGGGGCTCTGGAAACACCATATATTTT
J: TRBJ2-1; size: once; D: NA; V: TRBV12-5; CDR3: CASGLVYSEQFF; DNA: TGTGCTAGTGGTTTGGTATATTCAGAACAGTTCTTC
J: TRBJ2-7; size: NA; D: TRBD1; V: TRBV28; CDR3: CASSLDRGGEQYF; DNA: TGTGCCAGCTCCTTGGACAGGGGAGGCGAGCAGTACTTC
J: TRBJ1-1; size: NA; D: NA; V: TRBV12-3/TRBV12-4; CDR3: CASMPGRSTEAFF; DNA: TGTGCCAGCATGCCCGGCCGGAGCACTGAAGCTTTCTTT
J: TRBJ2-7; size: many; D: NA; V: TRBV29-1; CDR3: CSVEVNYEQYF; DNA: TGCAGCGTTGAAGTCAACTACGAGCAGTACTTC
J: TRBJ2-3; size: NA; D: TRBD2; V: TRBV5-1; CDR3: CASTGLAGGSDTQYF; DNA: TGCGCCAGCACTGGCCTAGCGGGAGGCTCAGATACGCAGTATTTT